The 23 T cell receptor beta chains below all came from one sample that was sequenced in a study of chemoradiotherapy in HPV16-positive cancers. Method: immunoSEQ multiplex PCR; TCRdb's copy keeps in-frame clones and lacks some. Of some 30,000 clones listed, about 86% are singletons. This specimen was blood, taken from a patient who underwent chemoradiotherapy. Receptor source: a human donor with HPV-associated anogenital cancer.

V usage is TRBV6-6 and J usage is TRBJ2-2; 9 nucleotides align to TRBD2. Losses at the gene ends were 0 bases for V and 3 bases for J; bases not matched to a gene: 2. In germline, CDR1 is MNHNY, CDR2 SVGAGI (reference sequence). The CDR3 contains 16 residues. The CDR3 is CASSYSAGGDTGELFF. As DNA, the CDR3 is TGTGCCAGCAGTTACTCGGCGGGGGGGGACACCGGGGAGCTGTTTTTT.

The CDR3 is CASSAGRATDTQYF. In DNA form, the CDR3 reads TGCGCCAGCAGCGCCGGGCGGGCCACAGATACGCAGTATTTT. V and J are TRBV4-3 and TRBJ2-3; a possible D gene is TRBD2 (5 bases). Germline V gene lookup returns CDR1 LGHNA and CDR2 YSLEER. Between the trimmed V and J ends, which lost 5 bases and 2 bases, there was a span of 11 bases. CDR3 length: 14 amino acids.

This chain uses TRBV14 with TRBJ1-2; D gene uncertain. The germline CDR1 and CDR2 sequences are SGHDN and FVKESK. The CDR3 is 12 residues long. V was cut by 4 bases and J by 6 bases, with 9 bases left in between. The CDR3 here is CASSLVSDGYTF. CDR3 coding DNA: TGTGCCAGCAGCCTCGTATCCGATGGCTACACCTTC.

In its sample, this clone was seen once. V usage is TRBV2 and J usage is TRBJ2-2; D is undetermined. This CDR3 contains 13 residues. With 6 bases removed from V and 0 bases from J, the gap between germline ends came to 5 bases. CDR1 and CDR2 from the germline V gene are SNHLY and FYNNEI. As DNA, the CDR3 is TGTGCCAGCAGGGACGCGAACACCGGGGAGCTGTTTTTT. Translation gives CASRDANTGELFF.

This clone was detected only a few times. J is TRBJ1-2 and V is TRBV2; D gene uncertain. CDR3 length: 11 residues. The germline V and J ends were trimmed by 1 base and 11 bases, with 8 bases remaining between them. CDR1 and CDR2 from the germline V gene are SNHLY and FYNNEI. The CDR3 DNA reads TGTGCCAGCAGTGAAGGAGTACCTTACACCTTC. Protein sequence: CASSEGVPYTF.

The J gene is TRBJ2-1, the V gene TRBV7-9; 7 bases are a match to TRBD1. Losses at the gene ends were 1 base for V and 4 bases for J; bases not matched to a gene: 4. This CDR3 is 15 amino acids long. CDR1 is SEHNR, CDR2 FQNEAQ, per germline (reference sequence). The CDR3 coding sequence is TGTGCCAGCAGCTTAGGACAGGGCCCTTACAATGAGCAGTTCTTC. Translating gives CASSLGQGPYNEQFF.

J is TRBJ1-5 and V is TRBV2; D might be TRBD1 (6 bases). The length of the CDR3 is 14 residues. V lost 6 bases and J 1 base, leaving 10 bases between the germline ends. Germline CDR1 is SNHLY and CDR2 is FYNNEI. DNA for the CDR3: TGTGCCAGCAGCACCCAGGGGAGCAATCAGCCCCAGCATTTT. Protein sequence: CASSTQGSNQPQHF.

The gene calls are TRBV7-9 and TRBJ2-7, with TRBD1 matching over 7 bases. Per the germline V gene, CDR1 is SEHNR and CDR2 is FQNEAQ (reference sequence). This CDR3 is 14 amino acids long. Trimming at V came to 2 bases and at J to 6 bases, leaving 7 bases not matched to a gene. CDR3 DNA sequence: TGTGCCAGCAGCTTAATTCAGGGGGAAGGCGAGCAGTACTTC. Protein sequence: CASSLIQGEGEQYF.

This clone has only one observation. The rearrangement uses TRBV19 and TRBJ2-7; no clear D gene. V gave up 4 bases and J gave up 5 bases, with 6 bases separating them. The CDR3 totals 11 residues. The germline CDR1 and CDR2 sequences are LNHDA and SQIVND (reference sequence). CDR3 coding DNA: TGTGCCAGTAGTACCCCAAACGAGCAGTACTTC. It translates to CASSTPNEQYF.

There are a few counts of this clone. The gene calls are TRBV7-6 and TRBJ2-1; D call uncertain. Deletions cut 0 bases from V and 1 base from J, with 4 bases between. The CDR3 is made up of 14 amino acids. From germline, CDR1 is SGHVS and CDR2 FNYEAQ. CDR3 loop: CASSLAESYNEQFF. CDR3 coding DNA: TGTGCCAGCAGCTTAGCGGAGTCCTACAATGAGCAGTTCTTC. The variable domain in full, with the rest retrieved from reference TRBV7-6 and TRBJ2-1, is GAGVSQSPRYKVTKRGQDVALRCDPISGHVSLYWYRQALGQGPEFLTYFNYEAQQDKSGLPNDRFSAERPEGSISTLTIQRTEQRDSAMYRCASSLAESYNEQFFGPGTRLTVL.

The J gene is TRBJ2-2, the V gene TRBV28, with D tentatively TRBD1 or TRBD2 (5 bases each). The CDR3 sequence is 13 residues long. Germline V CDR1 and CDR2: MDHEN, SYDVKM. V was trimmed by 6 bases and J by 6 bases, leaving 11 bases between them. CDR3 amino acids: CASRTGDAGELFF. The CDR3 region has the DNA TGTGCCAGCAGAACCGGGGACGCCGGGGAGCTGTTTTTT.

The sample holds a few counts of this clone. The chain combines TRBV10-1 with TRBJ2-2; D unclear. The CDR3 has 13 amino acids. Germline CDR1 reads WNHNN; CDR2 reads SYGVQD (reference sequence). V lost 6 bases and J lost 3, with 8 bases in between. The CDR3 reads CASSRTHTGELFF. The DNA of the CDR3 is TGCGCCAGCAGCCGCACTCACACCGGGGAGCTGTTTTTT.

A single count supports this clone. The rearrangement joins TRBV27 to TRBJ2-5; the D is unclear. Germline-derived CDR1 and CDR2 are MNHEY and SMNVEV (reference sequence). CDR3 length: 14 amino acids. The germline V and J ends were trimmed by 6 bases and 5 bases, with 16 bases remaining between them. The CDR3 here is CASRSRGSVETQYF. As DNA, the CDR3 is TGTGCCAGCAGAAGTCGTGGCAGCGTGGAGACCCAGTACTTC.

This chain joins TRBV7-6 and TRBJ2-1; TRBD1 might be the D (5 bases). CDR3 length: 12 residues. Trimming stripped 8 bases from V and 5 bases from J, with 10 bases between. CDR1 is SGHVS and CDR2 is FNYEAQ in the germline V gene. CDR3 in amino acids: CASALGDNEQFF. In nucleotides, the CDR3 is TGTGCCAGCGCTTTAGGGGACAATGAGCAGTTCTTC.

The chain joins TRBV25-1 to TRBJ1-4; 7 bases are shared with TRBD1. Germline CDR1 and CDR2: MGHDK and SYGVNS. The CDR3 consists of 15 residues. V was clipped by 3 bases and J by 7 bases; unmatched bases: 8. CDR3 DNA: TGTGCCAGCAGTGATTCTAAGGGGGCGGGTGAAAAACTGTTTTTT. This codes for CASSDSKGAGEKLFF.

The chain combines TRBV6-5 with TRBJ2-7; TRBD2 agrees at 8 bases. The CDR3 consists of 13 residues. The V segment lost 6 bases and the J segment 6 bases; nucleotides outside the gene matches: 7. The germline gives CDR1 MNHEY, CDR2 SVGAGI. In nucleotides, the CDR3 is TGTGCCAGCAGCAGGGCGGGGGGCGGCGAGCAGTACTTC. As protein: CASSRAGGGEQYF.

This chain connects TRBV28 to TRBJ1-2; D is uncertain. The germline V gene encodes CDR1 MDHEN and CDR2 SYDVKM. The V and J ends lost 6 bases and 2 bases respectively, with 4 bases between them. The length of the CDR3 is 11 residues. CDR3 coding DNA: TGTGCCAGCAGGCTCAACTATGGCTACACCTTC. Amino acid sequence: CASRLNYGYTF.

The V gene is TRBV2, the J gene TRBJ1-1, with 8 nucleotides matching TRBD1. Trimming at V came to 8 bases and at J to 1 base, leaving 6 bases not matched to a gene. The CDR3 covers 14 residues. The V gene's germline CDR1 is SNHLY and CDR2 FYNNEI. The CDR3 bases are TGTGCCAGCTTGTCCGGGACAGGGAACACTGAAGCTTTCTTT. Translation: CASLSGTGNTEAFF.

This clone has only one observation. The V gene is TRBV19, the J gene TRBJ2-5; 15 bases are a match to TRBD2. The CDR3 has 17 residues. The J segment lost 0 bases and the V segment lost 5 bases, leaving 4 bases of the junction unmatched. Germline values: CDR1 LNHDA, CDR2 SQIVND (reference sequence). The CDR3 nucleotides are TGTGCCAGTAGTCCGGGACTAGCGGGGGGTTACCAAGAGACCCAGTACTTC. Encoded protein: CASSPGLAGGYQETQYF.

J is TRBJ2-4 and V is TRBV9; TRBD2 matches 10 bases. CDR1 and CDR2 from the germline V gene are SGDLS and YYNGEE. V was clipped by 4 bases and J by 0 bases; unmatched bases: 7. There are 17 residues in the CDR3. The CDR3 protein is CASSNSGGTLAKNIQYF. CDR3 nucleotide sequence: TGTGCCAGCAGCAATAGCGGGGGGACTCTAGCCAAAAACATTCAGTACTTC.

The V gene is TRBV29-1, the J gene TRBJ2-5; D uncertain. Germline lookup yields CDR1 SQVTM and CDR2 ANQGSEA. Trimming took 7 bases from V and 1 from J, leaving 13 bases between them. This CDR3 has 13 amino acids. CDR3 in amino acids: CSDFSGSQETQYF. The CDR3 DNA sequence: TGCAGCGACTTTTCGGGCAGCCAAGAGACCCAGTACTTC.

The count of this clone is one. The CDR3 bases are TGTGCCAGCAGAGGGTCGTCAGTCTCCTACAATGAGCAGTTCTTC. Its protein product is CASRGSSVSYNEQFF. The rearrangement joins TRBV5-4 to TRBJ2-1, with D uncertain. The CDR3 contains 15 residues. CDR1 is SGHNT and CDR2 is YYREEE in the germline V gene (reference sequence). Trimming took 5 bases from V and 0 from J, leaving 12 bases between them.

The chain links TRBV6-5 to TRBJ2-7, with D tentatively TRBD1 or TRBD2 (5 bases each). The V end lost 0 bases, the J end lost 7 bases, and 19 bases lay between the germline ends. CDR1 is MNHEY and CDR2 is SVGAGI in the germline V gene. The CDR3 spans 16 residues. As DNA, the CDR3 is TGTGCCAGCAGTTACTCCTCAGGGAGTTTTCAAGGAGAGCAGTACTTC. Translating gives CASSYSSGSFQGEQYF.